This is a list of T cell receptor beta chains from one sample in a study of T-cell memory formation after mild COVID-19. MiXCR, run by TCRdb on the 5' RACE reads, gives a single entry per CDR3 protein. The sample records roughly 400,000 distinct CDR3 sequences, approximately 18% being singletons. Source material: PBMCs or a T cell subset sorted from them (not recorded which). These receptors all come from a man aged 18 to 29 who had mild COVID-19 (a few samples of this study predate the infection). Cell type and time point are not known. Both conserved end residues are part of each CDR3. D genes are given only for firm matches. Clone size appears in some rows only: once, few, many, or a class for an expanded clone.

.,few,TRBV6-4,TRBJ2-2,TGTGCCAGCAGTGACTGGTACTCCGCGAACACCGGGGAGCTGTTTTTT,CASSDWYSANTGELFF
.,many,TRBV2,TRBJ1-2,TGTGCCACCTCATACGGGGGGTATGACACCTTC,CATSYGGYDTF
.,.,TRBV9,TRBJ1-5,TGTGCCAGCAGCCCCTCCCCGGAGCAGCCCCAGCATTTT,CASSPSPEQPQHF
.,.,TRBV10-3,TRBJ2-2,TGTGCCATCAGTGGGCTACCCGGGGAGCTGTTTTTT,CAISGLPGELFF
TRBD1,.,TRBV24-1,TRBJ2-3,TGTGCCACCAGTGACCCGGGACAGGGCCTCTCGGATACGCAGTATTTT,CATSDPGQGLSDTQYF
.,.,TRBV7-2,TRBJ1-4,TGTGCCAGCAGCTTAAGTGCGGTGAATGAAAAACTGTTTTTT,CASSLSAVNEKLFF
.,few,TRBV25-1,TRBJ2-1,TGTGCCAGCAGTGAATGTGGTCCACGGCCATACAATGAGCAGTTCTTC,CASSECGPRPYNEQFF
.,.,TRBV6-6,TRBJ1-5,TGTGCCAGCAGGAATCAGGGGCGTCAGCCCCAGCATTTT,CASRNQGRQPQHF
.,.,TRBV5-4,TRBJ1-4,TGTGCCAGCAGAAGGGGGAGTGCAACTAATGAAAAACTGTTTTTT,CASRRGSATNEKLFF
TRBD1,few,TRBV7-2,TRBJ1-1,TGTGCCAGCACCATAGTGGCAGGGGGGGACACTGAAGCTTTCTTT,CASTIVAGGDTEAFF
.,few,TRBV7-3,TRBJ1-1,TGTGCCAGCAGCCCGGCAGTGAACACTGAAGCTTTCTTT,CASSPAVNTEAFF
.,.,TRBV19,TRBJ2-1,TGTGCCAGTAGTATTCGATGGGTTAGGGGGATTGAGCAGTTCTTC,CASSIRWVRGIEQFF
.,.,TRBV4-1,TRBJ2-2,TGCGCCAGCAGCTTCAGATGGGGGGCGAACTTGAACACCGGGGAGCTGTTTTTT,CASSFRWGANLNTGELFF
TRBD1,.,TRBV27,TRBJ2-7,TGTGCCAGCAGTTCTGGGACAGGGTCTGGCGAGCAGTACTTC,CASSSGTGSGEQYF
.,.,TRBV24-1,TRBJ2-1,TGTGCCACCAGTGAGCGGGACAGCTACAATGAGCAGTTCTTC,CATSERDSYNEQFF
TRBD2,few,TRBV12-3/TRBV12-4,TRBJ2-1,TGTGCCAGCAGTTTTGCGGTGGGGGGGGAGCAGTTCTTC,CASSFAVGGEQFF
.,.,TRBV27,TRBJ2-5,TGTGCCAGCAATAGGACCTCGGTCACAGGGCTGGTGGAGACCCAGTACTTC,CASNRTSVTGLVETQYF
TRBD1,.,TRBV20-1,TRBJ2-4,TGCAGTGCCCATAAAACAGGGGGCAAAAACATTCAGTACTTC,CSAHKTGGKNIQYF
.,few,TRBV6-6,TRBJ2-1,TGTGCCAGCGTACTGGGAGGGGGGCCCGCCTACAATGAGCAGTTCTTC,CASVLGGGPAYNEQFF
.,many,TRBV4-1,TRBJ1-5,TGCGCCAGCAGCCAAGGAGCTTACCGTTGGGAGCAGCCCCAGCATTTT,CASSQGAYRWEQPQHF
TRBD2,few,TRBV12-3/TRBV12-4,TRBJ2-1,TGTGCCAGCAGTGACATAAGCGGGGGGACCAATGAGCAGTTCTTC,CASSDISGGTNEQFF
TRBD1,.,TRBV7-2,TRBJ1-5,TGTGCCAGCAGCCTGACAGGGAGTCAGCCCCAGCATTTT,CASSLTGSQPQHF
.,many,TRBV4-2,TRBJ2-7,TGTGCCAGCAGCCAGGACATGACCTACGAGCAGTACTTC,CASSQDMTYEQYF
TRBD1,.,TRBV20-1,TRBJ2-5,TGCAGTGCCATGACGGGACAGGGGCAAGAGACCCAGTACTTC,CSAMTGQGQETQYF
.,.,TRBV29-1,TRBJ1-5,TGCAGCGTTGGCGCTAGCAATCAGCCCCAGCATTTT,CSVGASNQPQHF
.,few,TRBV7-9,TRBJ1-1,TGTGCCAGCAGCTATGGGAAAGGGGGATTGAACACTGAAGCTTTCTTT,CASSYGKGGLNTEAFF
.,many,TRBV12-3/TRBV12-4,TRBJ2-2,TGTGCCAGCACCTCCCGGGCCCTGAACACCGGGGAGCTGTTTTTT,CASTSRALNTGELFF
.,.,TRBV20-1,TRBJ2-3,TGCAGTGCACCGGACGGGGTCACAGATACGCAGTATTTT,CSAPDGVTDTQYF